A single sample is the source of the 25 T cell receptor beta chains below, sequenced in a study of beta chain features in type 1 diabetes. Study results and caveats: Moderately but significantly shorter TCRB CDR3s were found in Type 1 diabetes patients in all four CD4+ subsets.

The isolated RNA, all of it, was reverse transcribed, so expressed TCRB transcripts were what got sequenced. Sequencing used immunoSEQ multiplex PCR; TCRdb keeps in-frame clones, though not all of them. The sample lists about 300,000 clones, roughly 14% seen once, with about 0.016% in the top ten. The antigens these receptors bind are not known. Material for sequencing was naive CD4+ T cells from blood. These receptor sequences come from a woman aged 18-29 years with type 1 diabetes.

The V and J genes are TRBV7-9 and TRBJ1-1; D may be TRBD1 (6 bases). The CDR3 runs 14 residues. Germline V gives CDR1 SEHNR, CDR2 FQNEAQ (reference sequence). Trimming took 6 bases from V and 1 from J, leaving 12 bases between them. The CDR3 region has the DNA TGTGCCAGCAGGTTCGGGACACCGAACACTGAAGCTTTCTTT. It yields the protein CASRFGTPNTEAFF.

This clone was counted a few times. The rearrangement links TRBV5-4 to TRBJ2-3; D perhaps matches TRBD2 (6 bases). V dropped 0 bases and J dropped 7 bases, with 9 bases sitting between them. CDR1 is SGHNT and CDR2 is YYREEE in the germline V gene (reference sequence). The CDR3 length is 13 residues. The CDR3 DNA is TGTGCCAGCAGCTTGGATAGCGGATATACGCAGTATTTT. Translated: CASSLDSGYTQYF.

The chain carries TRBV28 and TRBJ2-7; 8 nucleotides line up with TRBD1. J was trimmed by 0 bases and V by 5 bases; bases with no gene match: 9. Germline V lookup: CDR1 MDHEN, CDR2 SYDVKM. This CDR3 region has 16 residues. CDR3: CASSLGNRGTSYEQYF. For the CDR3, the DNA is TGTGCCAGCAGTCTAGGTAACAGGGGGACCTCCTACGAGCAGTACTTC. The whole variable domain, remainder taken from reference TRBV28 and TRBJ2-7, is DVKVTQSSRYLVKRTGEKVFLECVQDMDHENMFWYRQDPGLGLRLIYFSYDVKMKEKGDIPEGYSVSREKKERFSLILESASTNQTSMYLCASSLGNRGTSYEQYFGPGTRLTVT.

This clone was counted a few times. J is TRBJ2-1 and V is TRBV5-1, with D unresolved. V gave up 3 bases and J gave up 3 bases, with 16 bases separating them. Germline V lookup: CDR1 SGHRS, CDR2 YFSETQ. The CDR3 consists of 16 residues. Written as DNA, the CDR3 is TGCGCCAGCAGCTCACTAATAGACTGGCGCTACAATGAGCAGTTCTTC. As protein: CASSSLIDWRYNEQFF.

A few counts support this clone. The CDR3 DNA follows: TGTGCCAGCAGCTTAGCGTCAGCGAACGGAAACATTCAGTACTTC. Its protein product is CASSLASANGNIQYF. This chain connects TRBV7-2 to TRBJ2-4; D remains ambiguous. The CDR3 has 15 amino acids. CDR1 and CDR2 from the germline V gene are SGHTA and FQGNSA. V lost 0 bases to trimming and J lost 6 bases, with 12 bases between them. Combining the CDR3 with reference TRBV7-2 and TRBJ2-4 gives the whole variable domain GAGVSQSPSNKVTEKGKDVELRCDPISGHTALYWYRQSLGQGLEFLIYFQGNSAPDKSGLPSDRFSAERTGGSVSTLTIQRTQQEDSAVYLCASSLASANGNIQYFGAGTRLSVL.

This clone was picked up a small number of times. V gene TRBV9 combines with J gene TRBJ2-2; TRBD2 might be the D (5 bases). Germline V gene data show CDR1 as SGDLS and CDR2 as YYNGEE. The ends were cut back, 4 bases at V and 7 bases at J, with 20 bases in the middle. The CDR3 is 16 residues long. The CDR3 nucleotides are TGTGCCAGCAGCCCCAGAGGTGGGAGTTTCATCGGGGAGCTGTTTTTT. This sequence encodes CASSPRGGSFIGELFF.

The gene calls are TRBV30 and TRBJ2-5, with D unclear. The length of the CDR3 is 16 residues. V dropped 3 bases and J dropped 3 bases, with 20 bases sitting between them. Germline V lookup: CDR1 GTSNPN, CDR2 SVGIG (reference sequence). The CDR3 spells CAWRPFGTLTEETQYF. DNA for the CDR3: TGTGCCTGGAGGCCCTTCGGTACACTAACCGAAGAGACCCAGTACTTC.

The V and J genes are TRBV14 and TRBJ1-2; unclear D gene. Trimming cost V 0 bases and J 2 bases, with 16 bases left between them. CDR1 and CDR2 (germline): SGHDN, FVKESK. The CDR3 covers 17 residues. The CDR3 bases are TGTGCCAGCAGCCAAGACTTGACCTCGGGGTTGAACTATGGCTACACCTTC. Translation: CASSQDLTSGLNYGYTF.

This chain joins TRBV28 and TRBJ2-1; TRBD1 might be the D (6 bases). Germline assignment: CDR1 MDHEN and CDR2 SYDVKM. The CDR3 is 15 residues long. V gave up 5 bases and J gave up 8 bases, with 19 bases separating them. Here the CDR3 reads CASSRRTATVHEQFF. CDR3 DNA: TGTGCCAGCAGTCGGCGGACAGCCACAGTCCATGAGCAGTTCTTC.

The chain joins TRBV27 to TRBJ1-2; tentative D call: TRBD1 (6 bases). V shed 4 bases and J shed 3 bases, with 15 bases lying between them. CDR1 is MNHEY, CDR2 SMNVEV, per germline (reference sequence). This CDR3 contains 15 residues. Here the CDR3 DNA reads TGTGCCAGCAGTTCCCGCGCGGCAGGGGACTATGGCTACACCTTC. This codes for CASSSRAAGDYGYTF.

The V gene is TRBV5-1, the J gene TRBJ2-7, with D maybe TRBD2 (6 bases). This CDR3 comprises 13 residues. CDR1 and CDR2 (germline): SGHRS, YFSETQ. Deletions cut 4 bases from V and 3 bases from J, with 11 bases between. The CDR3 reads CASSPSGDYEQYV. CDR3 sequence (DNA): TGCGCCAGCAGCCCGTCGGGGGACTACGAGCAGTACGTC.

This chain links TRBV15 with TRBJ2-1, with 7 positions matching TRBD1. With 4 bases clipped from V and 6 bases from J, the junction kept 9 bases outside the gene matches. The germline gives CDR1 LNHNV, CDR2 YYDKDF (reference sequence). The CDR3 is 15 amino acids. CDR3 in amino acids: CATSKSWGQINEQFF. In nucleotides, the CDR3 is TGTGCCACCAGCAAATCATGGGGACAGATCAATGAGCAGTTCTTC.

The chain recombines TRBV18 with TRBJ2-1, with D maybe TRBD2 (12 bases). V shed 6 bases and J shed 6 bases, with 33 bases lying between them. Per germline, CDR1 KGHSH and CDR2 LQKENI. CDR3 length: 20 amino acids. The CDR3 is CASSPLAGTGGTSGPNEQFF. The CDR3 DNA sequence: TGTGCCAGCTCCCCCCTCGCGGGGACAGGGGGGACTAGCGGGCCCAATGAGCAGTTCTTC.

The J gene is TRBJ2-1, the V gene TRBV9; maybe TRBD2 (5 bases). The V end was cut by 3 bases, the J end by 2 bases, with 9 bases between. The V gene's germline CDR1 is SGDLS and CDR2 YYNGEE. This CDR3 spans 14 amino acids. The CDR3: CASSATGAYNEQFF. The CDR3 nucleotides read TGTGCCAGCAGCGCAACCGGGGCCTACAATGAGCAGTTCTTC. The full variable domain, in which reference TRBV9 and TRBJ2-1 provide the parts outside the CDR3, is DSGVTQTPKHLITATGQRVTLRCSPRSGDLSVYWYQQSLDQGLQFLIQYYNGEERAKGNILERFSAQQFPDLHSELNLSSLELGDSALYFCASSATGAYNEQFFGPGTRLTVL.

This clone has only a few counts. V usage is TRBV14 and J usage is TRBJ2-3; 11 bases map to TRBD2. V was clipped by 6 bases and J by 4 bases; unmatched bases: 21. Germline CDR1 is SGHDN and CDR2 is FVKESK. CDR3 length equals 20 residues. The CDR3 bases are TGTGCCAGCAGGGCGCACGGGACTAGCGGTTCAGAAGCCCAGTCAGATACGCAGTATTTT. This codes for CASRAHGTSGSEAQSDTQYF.

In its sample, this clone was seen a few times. The CDR3 sequence: CASSDRGQETQYF. CDR3 bases: TGTGCCAGCAGTGATCGGGGGCAAGAGACCCAGTACTTC. The chain uses TRBV2 and TRBJ2-5, with D possibly TRBD2 on 6 matching bases. Germline V CDR1 and CDR2: SNHLY, FYNNEI. The CDR3 runs 13 residues. V lost 3 bases and J lost 2, with 7 bases in between.

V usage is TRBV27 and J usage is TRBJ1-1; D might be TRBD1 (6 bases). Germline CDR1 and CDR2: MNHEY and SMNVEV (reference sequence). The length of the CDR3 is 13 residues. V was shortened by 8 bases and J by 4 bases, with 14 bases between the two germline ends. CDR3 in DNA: TGTGCCAGCGCGCTAAAACAGGGCACTGAAGCTTTCTTT. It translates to CASALKQGTEAFF.

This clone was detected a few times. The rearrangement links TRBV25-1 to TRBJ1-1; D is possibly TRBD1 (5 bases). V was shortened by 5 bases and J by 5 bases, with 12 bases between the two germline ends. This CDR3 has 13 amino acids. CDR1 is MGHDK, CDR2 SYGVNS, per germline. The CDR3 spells CASSITGGTEAFF. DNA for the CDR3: TGTGCCAGCAGTATAACTGGGGGGACTGAAGCTTTCTTT.

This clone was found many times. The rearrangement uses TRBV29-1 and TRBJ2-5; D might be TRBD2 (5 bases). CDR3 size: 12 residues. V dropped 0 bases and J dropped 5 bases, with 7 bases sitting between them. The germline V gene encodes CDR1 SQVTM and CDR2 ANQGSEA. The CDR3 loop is CSVEESGETQYF. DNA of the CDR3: TGCAGCGTTGAAGAGTCGGGGGAGACCCAGTACTTC.

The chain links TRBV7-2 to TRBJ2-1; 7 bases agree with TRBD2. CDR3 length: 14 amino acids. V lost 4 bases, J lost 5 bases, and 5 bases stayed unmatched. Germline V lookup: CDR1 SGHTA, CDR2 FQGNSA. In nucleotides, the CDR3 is TGTGCCAGCAGCTCCCAGCGGGGAAACAATGAGCAGTTCTTC. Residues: CASSSQRGNNEQFF.

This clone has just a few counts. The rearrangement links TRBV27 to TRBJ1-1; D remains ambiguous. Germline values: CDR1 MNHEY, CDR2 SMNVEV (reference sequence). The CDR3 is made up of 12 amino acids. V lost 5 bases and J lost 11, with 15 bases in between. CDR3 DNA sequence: TGTGCCAGCAGTCCGAGAGCCGGGAGGGCTTTCTTT. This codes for CASSPRAGRAFF.

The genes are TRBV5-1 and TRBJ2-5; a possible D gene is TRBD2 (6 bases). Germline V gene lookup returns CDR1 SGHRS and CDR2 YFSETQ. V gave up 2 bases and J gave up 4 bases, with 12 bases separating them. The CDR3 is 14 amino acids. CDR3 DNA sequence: TGCGCCAGCAGCTTTCTGGGCGGGACAGAGACCCAGTACTTC. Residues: CASSFLGGTETQYF.

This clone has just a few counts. CDR3 residues: CASKGLAGPYEQYV. CDR3 bases: TGTGCCAGCAAGGGACTAGCGGGACCCTACGAGCAGTACGTC. This chain joins TRBV28 and TRBJ2-7, with TRBD2 matching over 13 bases. CDR3 length: 14 amino acids. Germline CDR1 MDHEN, CDR2 SYDVKM. With 7 bases clipped from V and 2 bases from J, the junction kept 2 bases outside the gene matches.

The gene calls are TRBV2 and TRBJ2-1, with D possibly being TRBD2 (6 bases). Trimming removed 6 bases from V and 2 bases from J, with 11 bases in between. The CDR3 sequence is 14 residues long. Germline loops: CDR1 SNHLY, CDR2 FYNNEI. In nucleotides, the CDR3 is TGTGCCAGCAGGGAGGGAGCGACCTACAATGAGCAGTTCTTC. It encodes CASREGATYNEQFF.

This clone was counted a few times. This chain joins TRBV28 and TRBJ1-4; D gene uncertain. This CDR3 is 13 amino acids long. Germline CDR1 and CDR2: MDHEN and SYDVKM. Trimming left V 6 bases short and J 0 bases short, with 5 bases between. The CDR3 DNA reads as TGTGCCAGCAGGAGTGCAACTAATGAAAAACTGTTTTTT. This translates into CASRSATNEKLFF.